This T cell receptor (beta chain) was retrieved from a study of blood T cell repertoires in COVID-19 (TCRdb year 2020). Study-wide context: The collaborator samples originated in the United States, Italy and Spain and spanned the acute and convalescent phases of COVID-19. The material from the prospective study consisted of cDNA or gDNA derived from T cells, B-cell-depleted T cells, or PBMCs. Subjects who had been exposed to COVID-19, were actively infected with it, or had recovered from it provided the deeply sampled blood TCRbeta repertoires that made up the dataset. The repertoires were released in a freely available public database intended as a resource for research on the immune response to SARS-CoV-2. The samples were drawn from the first 160 participants of the ongoing ImmuneRACE study and from over a thousand subjects provided by 6 global collaborators. A de-identified subject ID, COVID-19 status, age in years and sex were almost always included in the sample metadata. HLA class I and class II types, where available, came from metadata supplied by the sample provider rather than from assay-based typing.

At one collaborating source in Seattle, patients were enrolled during active infection and were followed longitudinally through the course of disease. Collaborating institutions collected whole blood in K2EDTA tubes following their own protocols. For TCRbeta analysis, collaborator samples were shipped as frozen whole blood, as isolated PBMCs, or as DNA extracted from either sample type. Broader findings and caveats from the paper: The amount of clinical and demographic metadata varied by source and participant and was provided uncurated.

V is clipped by 6 bases and J by 7 bases, and the sequence between their germline boundaries is 9 bases long. The CDR3 runs 11 residues from the cysteine to the phenylalanine. Of the read, only the CDR3 DNA is kept; its 33 bases are in frame from base 1. The germline V gene encodes CDR1 SGHAT and CDR2 FQNNGV. On this clone: It has no known antigen specificity. Base qualities are missing; no much larger clone stands one base away.

TCRbeta CDR3 regions were amplified from genomic DNA using the immunoSEQ Assay, a bias-controlled multiplex PCR. As for how the authors treated the data: The number of nucleated cells in each sample was estimated from the amplification of reference gene primers within the assay. To quantify the absolute abundance of each unique TCRbeta CDR3 rearrangement, sequence reads were collapsed and filtered. For each sample, productive Simpson clonality was calculated as the square root of Simpson's diversity index over productive rearrangements. TCRdb carries this immuneACCESS record with in-frame sequences only. Its versions omit some clonotypes, under half of them owing to an unresolved V gene in the studies checked, with the rest unexplained. That table supplies the V and J calls and clone size; D and trimming were determined from the DNA. This sample lists approximately 500,000 clones; around nine tenths were detected once. The top ten hold less than 9.5% of the sample.

This clonotype was obtained from a woman between 50 and 59 years old with COVID-19, enrolled during active disease. The rearranged segments are TRBV11-2 and TRBJ2-5, with a weak D call of TRBD1 (6 bases match). The sequenced sample consisted of peripheral blood. The CDR3 reads CASRLGGTQYF. The sequence in DNA is TGTGCCAGCAGGCTAGGGGGGACCCAGTACTTC.